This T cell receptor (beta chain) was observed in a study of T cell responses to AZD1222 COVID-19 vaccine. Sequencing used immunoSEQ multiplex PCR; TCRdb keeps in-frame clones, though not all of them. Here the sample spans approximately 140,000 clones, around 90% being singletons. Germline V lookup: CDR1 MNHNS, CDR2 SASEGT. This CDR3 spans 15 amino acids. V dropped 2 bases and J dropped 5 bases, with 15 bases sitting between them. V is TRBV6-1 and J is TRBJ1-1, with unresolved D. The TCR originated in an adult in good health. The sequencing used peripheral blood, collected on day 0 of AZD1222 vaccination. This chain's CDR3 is CASSENPGSGTEAFF. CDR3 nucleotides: TGTGCCAGCAGTGAAAACCCAGGATCGGGGACTGAAGCTTTCTTT.